In its sample, the clone carrying this TCR beta chain was seen many times. The antigen is undetermined. Original analysis: Differences in CDR3 between clinicopathological groups were drawn on to build a classifier intended to discriminate distant-metastatic papillary thyroid cancer patients. TCRdb reprocessed the PCR reads using MiXCR. Clone size and V and J calls follow TCRdb, not the original study. The sample has approximately 21,000 clones; over 25% are singletons. These data are taken from a study of metastatic and nonmetastatic thyroid tumors. About the research overall: Peripheral blood and tumor or nodule samples from malignant and benign thyroid patients were compared. General study points: TCR beta diversity was reportedly significantly higher in malignant thyroid tumors than benign nodules, in blood and tumor.

Every patient was untreated before thyroid surgery. The germline V gene encodes CDR1 MDHEN and CDR2 SYDVKM. Trimming took 3 bases from V and 11 from J; bases not matched to a gene: 8. The CDR3 covers 15 residues. The chain employs TRBV28 and TRBJ1-5, with 12 bases aligning to TRBD1. Specimen: blood. This TCR derives from a female donor with papillary thyroid cancer or a benign thyroid nodule (not recorded which). Some clones in this sample may be carry-over from other donors' samples. The CDR3 nucleotides are TGTGCCAGCAGTTTCCCCGGGACAGGGGGCGAGGCCCAGCATTTT. This sequence encodes CASSFPGTGGEAQHF. Full variable domain (missing parts from reference TRBV28 and TRBJ1-5): DVKVTQSSRYLVKRTGEKVFLECVQDMDHENMFWYRQDPGLGLRLIYFSYDVKMKEKGDIPEGYSVSREKKERFSLILESASTNQTSMYLCASSFPGTGGEAQHFGDGTRLSIL.